This T cell receptor (beta chain) came from a study of cytomegalovirus exposure and HLA in healthy donors. The overall study: In a later analysis, it was reported that the 110 or so validation repertoires had been produced on the same platform as the 670 or so repertoires belonging to the first cohort.

Regarding the study as a whole: It was about 150 TCR beta chains that were listed as cytomegalovirus-associated. Cytomegalovirus status was reportedly diagnosed by the classifier with high specificity and sensitivity.

This clone was observed a few times. Its antigen is currently unknown. Assay: immunoSEQ multiplex PCR; the TCRdb copy retains only in-frame clones and omits some. The sample gives roughly 270,000 clones, over 75% of which show up once; 0.92% is in the top ten. Germline V gene sequence: CDR1 MDHEN, CDR2 SYDVKM. This CDR3 contains 13 residues. The ends were cut back, 6 bases at V and 9 bases at J, with 15 bases in the middle. This chain uses TRBV28 with TRBJ1-5; possible D gene TRBD1, 5 bases. Material for sequencing was PBMCs. The TCR was taken from a woman between 18 and 30 years old in good health and CMV-seronegative. In nucleotides, the CDR3 is TGTGCCAGCAGGTACAGGACCGCAGGGCCCCAGCATTTT. Translated, it gives CASRYRTAGPQHF.